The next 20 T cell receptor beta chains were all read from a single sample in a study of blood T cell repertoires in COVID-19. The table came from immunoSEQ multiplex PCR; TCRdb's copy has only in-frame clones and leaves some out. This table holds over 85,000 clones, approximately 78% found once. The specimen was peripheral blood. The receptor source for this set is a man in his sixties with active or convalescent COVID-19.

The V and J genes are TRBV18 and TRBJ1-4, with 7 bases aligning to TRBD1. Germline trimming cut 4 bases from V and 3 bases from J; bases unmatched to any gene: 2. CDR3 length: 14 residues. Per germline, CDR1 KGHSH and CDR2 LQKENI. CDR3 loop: CASSRTGANEKLFF. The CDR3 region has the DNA TGTGCCAGCTCACGGACAGGAGCTAATGAAAAACTGTTTTTT.

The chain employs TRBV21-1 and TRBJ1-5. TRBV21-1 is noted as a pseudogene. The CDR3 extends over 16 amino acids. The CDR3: CASSKGGEPSLRPQHF. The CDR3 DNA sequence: TGTGCCAGCAGCAAAGGAGGTGAACCGAGCTTAAGGCCCCAGCATTTT.

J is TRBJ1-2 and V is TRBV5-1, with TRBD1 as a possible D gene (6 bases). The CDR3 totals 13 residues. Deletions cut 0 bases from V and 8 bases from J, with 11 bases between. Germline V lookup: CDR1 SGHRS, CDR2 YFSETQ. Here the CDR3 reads CASSLDRESGYTF. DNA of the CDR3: TGCGCCAGCAGCTTGGACAGGGAGTCAGGCTACACCTTC.

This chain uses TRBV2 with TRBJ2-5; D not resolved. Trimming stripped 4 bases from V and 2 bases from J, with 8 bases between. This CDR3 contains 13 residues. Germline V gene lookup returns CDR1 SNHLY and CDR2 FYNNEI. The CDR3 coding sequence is TGTGCCAGCAGTGGTGGCGGTCAAGAGACCCAGTACTTC. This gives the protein CASSGGGQETQYF.

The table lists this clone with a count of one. The CDR3 loop is CASKGAGGPRETQYF. The CDR3 nucleotides read TGTGCCAGTAAGGGGGCGGGAGGGCCAAGAGAGACCCAGTACTTC. The chain is built from TRBV19 and TRBJ2-5, with 9 nucleotides matching TRBD2. CDR1 is LNHDA and CDR2 is SQIVND in the germline V gene (reference sequence). Trimming removed 7 bases from V and 4 bases from J; junction bases left unmatched: 10. The CDR3 totals 15 residues.

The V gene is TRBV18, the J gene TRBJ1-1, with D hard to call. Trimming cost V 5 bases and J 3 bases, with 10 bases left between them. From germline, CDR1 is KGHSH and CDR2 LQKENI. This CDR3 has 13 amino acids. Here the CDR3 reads CASSAISDTEAFF. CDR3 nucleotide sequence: TGTGCCAGCTCAGCGATAAGTGACACTGAAGCTTTCTTT. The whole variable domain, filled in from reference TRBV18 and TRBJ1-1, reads NAGVMQNPRHLVRRRGQEARLRCSPMKGHSHVYWYRQLPEEGLKFMVYLQKENIIDESGMPKERFSAEFPKEGPSILRIQQVVRGDSAAYFCASSAISDTEAFFGQGTRLTVV.

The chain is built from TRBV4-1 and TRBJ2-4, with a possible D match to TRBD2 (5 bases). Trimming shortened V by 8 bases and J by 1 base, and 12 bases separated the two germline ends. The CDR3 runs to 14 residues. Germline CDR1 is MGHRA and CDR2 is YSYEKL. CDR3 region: CASRGPGAKNIQYF. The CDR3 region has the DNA TGCGCCAGCCGCGGGCCGGGGGCCAAAAACATTCAGTACTTC.

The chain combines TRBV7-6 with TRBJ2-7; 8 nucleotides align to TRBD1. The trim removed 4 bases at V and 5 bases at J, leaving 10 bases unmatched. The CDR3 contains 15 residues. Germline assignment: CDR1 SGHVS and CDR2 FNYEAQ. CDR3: CASSSRRGPANEQYF. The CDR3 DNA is TGTGCCAGCAGCTCCCGCAGGGGGCCGGCTAACGAGCAGTACTTC.

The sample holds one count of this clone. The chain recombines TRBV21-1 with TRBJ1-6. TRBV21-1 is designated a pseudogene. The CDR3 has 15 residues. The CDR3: CASSKSPCYNSPLHF. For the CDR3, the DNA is TGTGCCAGCAGCAAATCCCCCTGCTATAATTCACCCCTCCACTTT.

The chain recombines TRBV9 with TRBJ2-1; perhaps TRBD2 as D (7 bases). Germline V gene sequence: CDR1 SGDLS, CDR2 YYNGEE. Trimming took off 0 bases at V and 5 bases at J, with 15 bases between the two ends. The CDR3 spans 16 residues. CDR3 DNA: TGTGCCAGCAGCGTAGGTGAGGGGGAGGGCAACAATGAGCAGTTCTTC. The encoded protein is CASSVGEGEGNNEQFF.

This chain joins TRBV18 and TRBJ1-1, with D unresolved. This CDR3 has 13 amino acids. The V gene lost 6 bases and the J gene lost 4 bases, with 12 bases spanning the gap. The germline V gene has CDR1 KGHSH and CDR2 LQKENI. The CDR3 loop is CASSEGGSTEAFF. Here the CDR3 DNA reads TGTGCCAGCTCCGAGGGAGGGTCCACTGAAGCTTTCTTT.

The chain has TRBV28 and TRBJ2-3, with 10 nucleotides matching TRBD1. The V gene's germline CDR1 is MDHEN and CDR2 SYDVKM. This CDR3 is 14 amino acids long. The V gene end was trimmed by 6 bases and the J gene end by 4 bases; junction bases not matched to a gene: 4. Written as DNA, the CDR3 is TGTGCCAGCAGGGCGACAGGGGGCGCAGATACGCAGTATTTT. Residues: CASRATGGADTQYF.

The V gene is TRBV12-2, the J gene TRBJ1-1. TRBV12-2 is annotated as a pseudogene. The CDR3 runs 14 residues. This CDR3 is CASRLGGRRTEAFF. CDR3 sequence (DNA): TGTGCAAGTCGCTTAGGAGGTCGGAGGACTGAAGCTTTCTTT.

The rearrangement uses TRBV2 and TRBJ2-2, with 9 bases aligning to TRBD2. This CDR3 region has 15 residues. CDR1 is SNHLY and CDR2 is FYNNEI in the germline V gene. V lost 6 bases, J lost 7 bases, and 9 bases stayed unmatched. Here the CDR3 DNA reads TGTGCCAGCAGGGGCCCGGGACTAGCAGTCGGGGAGCTGTTTTTT. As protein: CASRGPGLAVGELFF.

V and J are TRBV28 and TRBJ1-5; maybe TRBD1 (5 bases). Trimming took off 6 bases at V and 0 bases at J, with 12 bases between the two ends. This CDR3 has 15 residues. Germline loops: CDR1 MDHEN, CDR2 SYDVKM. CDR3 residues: CASSPDSYSNQPQHF. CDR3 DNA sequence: TGTGCCAGCAGCCCAGACAGCTATAGCAATCAGCCCCAGCATTTT.

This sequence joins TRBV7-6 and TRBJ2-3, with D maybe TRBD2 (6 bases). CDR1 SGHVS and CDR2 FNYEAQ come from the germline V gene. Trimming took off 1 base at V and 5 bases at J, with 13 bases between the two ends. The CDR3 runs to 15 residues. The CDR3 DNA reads TGTGCCAGCAGCTTAGAAGCGGGTGGGGGAGATACGCAGTATTTT. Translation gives CASSLEAGGGDTQYF.

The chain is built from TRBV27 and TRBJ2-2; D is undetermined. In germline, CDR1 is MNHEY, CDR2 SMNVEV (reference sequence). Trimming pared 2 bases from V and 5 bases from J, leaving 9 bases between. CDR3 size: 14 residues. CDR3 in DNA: TGTGCCAGCAGTTTAGGGCCCCGGACCGGGGAGCTGTTTTTT. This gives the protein CASSLGPRTGELFF.

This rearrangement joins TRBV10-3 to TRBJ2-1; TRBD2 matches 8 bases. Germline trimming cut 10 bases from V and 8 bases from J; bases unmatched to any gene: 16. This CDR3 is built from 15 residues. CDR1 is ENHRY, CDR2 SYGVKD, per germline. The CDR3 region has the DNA TGTGCCACCTCACTCCCAAGCGGGAGTAAGGATGAGCAGTTCTTC. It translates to CATSLPSGSKDEQFF.

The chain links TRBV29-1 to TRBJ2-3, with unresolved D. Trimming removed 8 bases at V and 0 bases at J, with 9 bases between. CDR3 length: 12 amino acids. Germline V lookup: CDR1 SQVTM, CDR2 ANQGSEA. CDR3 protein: CSWAPSTDTQYF. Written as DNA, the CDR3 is TGCAGCTGGGCCCCGAGCACAGATACGCAGTATTTT.

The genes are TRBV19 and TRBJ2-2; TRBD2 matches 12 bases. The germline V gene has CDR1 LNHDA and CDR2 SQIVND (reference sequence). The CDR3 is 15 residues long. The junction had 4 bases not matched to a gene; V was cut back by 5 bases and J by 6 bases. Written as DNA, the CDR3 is TGTGCCAGTAGTCTCCGACTAGCGGGAGCCGGGGAGCTGTTTTTT. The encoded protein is CASSLRLAGAGELFF.